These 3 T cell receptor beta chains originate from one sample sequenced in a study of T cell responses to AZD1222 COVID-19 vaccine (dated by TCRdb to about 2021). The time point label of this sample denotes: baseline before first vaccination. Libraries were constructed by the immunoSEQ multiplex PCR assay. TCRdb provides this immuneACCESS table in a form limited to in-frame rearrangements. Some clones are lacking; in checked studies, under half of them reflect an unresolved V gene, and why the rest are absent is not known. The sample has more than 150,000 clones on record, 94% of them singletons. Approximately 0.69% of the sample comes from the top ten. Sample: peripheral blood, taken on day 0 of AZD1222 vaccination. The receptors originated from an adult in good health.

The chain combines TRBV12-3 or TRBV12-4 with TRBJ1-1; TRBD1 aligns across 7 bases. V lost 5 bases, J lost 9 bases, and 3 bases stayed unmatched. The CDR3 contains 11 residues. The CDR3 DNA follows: TGTGCCAGCAGTCTGGACAGGCAAGCTTTCTTT. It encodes CASSLDRQAFF.

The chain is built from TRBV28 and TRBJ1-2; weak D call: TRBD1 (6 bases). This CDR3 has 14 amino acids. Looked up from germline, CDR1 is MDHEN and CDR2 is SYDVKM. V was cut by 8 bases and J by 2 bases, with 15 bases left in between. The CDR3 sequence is CASGGLFSNYGYTF. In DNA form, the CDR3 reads TGTGCCAGCGGGGGGCTATTCTCAAACTATGGCTACACCTTC.

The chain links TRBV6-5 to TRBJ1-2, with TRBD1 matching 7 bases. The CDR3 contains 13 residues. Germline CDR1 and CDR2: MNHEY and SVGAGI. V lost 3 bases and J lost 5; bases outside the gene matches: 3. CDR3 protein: CASSYRTGYGYTF. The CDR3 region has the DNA TGTGCCAGCAGTTATCGGACAGGATATGGCTACACCTTC.